The TCR beta chain described here comes from a study of shared clonotypes between healthy human individuals. The sorted-subset replicate PCRs were given around 0.2 ug DNA, which is about 29,000 T cell genomes. Method: immunoSEQ multiplex PCR; TCRdb's copy keeps in-frame clones and lacks some. Among some 240,000 clones, over 50% were seen once, and the ten largest hold roughly 10%. The germline V gene has CDR1 LNHDA and CDR2 SQIVND (reference sequence). The CDR3 is made up of 14 amino acids. V lost 7 bases and J 6 bases, leaving 17 bases between the germline ends. This clone was seen a few times. Input material: memory CD4+ T cells sorted from blood. Sample subset: CD45RA-negative fraction. The chain combines TRBV19 with TRBJ2-3, with D maybe TRBD1 (5 bases). The TCR comes from a young man in good health. The CDR3 DNA reads TGTGCCAGTACCCCTGGGGCCGATGGGGATACGCAGTATTTT. Amino acids: CASTPGADGDTQYF. Filled out from reference TRBV19 and TRBJ2-3, the complete variable domain reads DGGITQSPKYLFRKEGQNVTLSCEQNLNHDAMYWYRQDPGQGLRLIYYSQIVNDFQKGDIAEGYSVSREKKESFPLTVTSAQKNPTAFYLCASTPGADGDTQYFGPGTRLTVL.